The next 25 T cell receptor beta chains were all read from a single sample in a study of T cells in Graves' hyperthyroidism and ophthalmopathy. Amplified TCR beta CDR3 regions came from RNA transcripts. Using the HTBI primer set, a first-round RT-PCR was run on the TCR CDR3. TCRdb redid the calling of the multiplex PCR reads with MiXCR, one entry per CDR3 protein. Altogether hundreds of thousands of distinct CDR3 sequences are present, about a fifth being singletons, with the ten largest covering 3.7%. The sample was blood. These receptors were collected from a woman aged 18-35 years with Graves' hyperthyroidism.

Many counts were recorded for this clonotype. J is TRBJ2-5 and V is TRBV28; 9 nucleotides agree with TRBD1. CDR3 length: 15 residues. The germline V gene has CDR1 MDHEN and CDR2 SYDVKM. J lost 5 bases, V lost 4 bases, and 8 bases had no gene match. Written as DNA, the CDR3 is TGTGCCAGCAGTTCCCCGACAGGGGGGATGGAGACCCAGTACTTC. The encoded protein is CASSSPTGGMETQYF.

This clonotype was recorded at least ten times. This rearrangement joins TRBV20-1 to TRBJ1-5; perhaps TRBD1 as D (6 bases). CDR1 and CDR2 from the germline V gene are DFQATT and SNEGSKA (reference sequence). V lost 6 bases to trimming and J lost 6 bases, with 18 bases between them. This CDR3 contains 14 residues. In DNA form, the CDR3 reads TGCAGTGCACGTCCGAACAGGGTGGGTCAGCCCCAGCATTTT. Translation gives CSARPNRVGQPQHF.

The V call is TRBV9, the J call TRBJ1-3, with no clear D. The CDR3 is 17 amino acids. The germline V gene has CDR1 SGDLS and CDR2 YYNGEE. With 3 bases removed from V and 7 bases from J, the gap between germline ends came to 23 bases. The CDR3 sequence is CASSAADNLRLGNTIYF. DNA for the CDR3: TGTGCCAGCAGCGCAGCCGATAACTTGAGGTTAGGGAACACCATATATTTT.

This clonotype has at least ten counts. The chain carries TRBV28 and TRBJ1-2, with D possibly matching TRBD1 (5 bases). The CDR3 has 13 amino acids. V was trimmed by 6 bases and J by 3 bases, leaving 11 bases between them. CDR1 and CDR2 (germline): MDHEN, SYDVKM. The CDR3 here is CASSIKGYYGYTF. DNA of the CDR3: TGTGCCAGCAGCATAAAGGGGTACTATGGCTACACCTTC.

The table lists this clonotype with many counts. V and J are TRBV6-1 and TRBJ1-5, with 9 bases matching TRBD1. Germline assignment: CDR1 MNHNS and CDR2 SASEGT. Trimming cost V 7 bases and J 6 bases; bases outside gene matches: 4. This CDR3 comprises 13 residues. CDR3 region: CASKTGGSQPQHF. As DNA, the CDR3 is TGTGCCAGCAAGACAGGGGGAAGTCAGCCCCAGCATTTT.

This clonotype was recorded many times. The chain has TRBV28 and TRBJ1-1; TRBD1 might be the D (6 bases). CDR3 length: 16 amino acids. Germline-derived CDR1 and CDR2 are MDHEN and SYDVKM. Trimming removed 3 bases at V and 4 bases at J, with 18 bases between. The CDR3 DNA reads TGTGCCAGCAGTTTCCCCCGCCGGGGGCCAGGCACTGAAGCTTTCTTT. Amino acids: CASSFPRRGPGTEAFF.

This clonotype has only a few counts. V gene TRBV7-9 combines with J gene TRBJ1-6; D gene uncertain. V was clipped by 0 bases and J by 12 bases, with 9 bases between them. The CDR3 has 13 amino acids. From germline, CDR1 is SEHNR and CDR2 FQNEAQ (reference sequence). The CDR3 region is CASSLASGLPLHF. Here the CDR3 DNA reads TGTGCCAGCAGCTTAGCATCGGGTTTACCCCTCCACTTT.

This clonotype was seen a few times. At one end, the junction sequence differs from germline, possibly due to a read error. The chain links TRBV19 to TRBJ2-2; D may match TRBD1 or TRBD2 (5 bases each). The CDR3 extends over 13 amino acids. Germline V gives CDR1 LNHDA, CDR2 SQIVND (reference sequence). CDR3 in DNA: TGTGCCAGTGAGGACACGAACACCGGGGAGCTGTGTTTT. Protein: CASEDTNTGELCF. Supplemented by reference TRBV19 and TRBJ2-2, the full variable domain reads DGGITQSPKYLFRKEGQNVTLSCEQNLNHDAMYWYRQDPGQGLRLIYYSQIVNDFQKGDIAEGYSVSREKKESFPLTVTSAQKNPTAFYLCASEDTNTGELCFGEGSRLTVL.

At least ten counts were recorded for this clonotype. The rearrangement joins TRBV6-1 to TRBJ2-7, with D perhaps TRBD1 or TRBD2 (5 bases each). CDR3 length: 15 residues. With 1 base removed from V and 5 bases from J, the gap between germline ends came to 15 bases. Germline CDR1 reads MNHNS; CDR2 reads SASEGT. This CDR3 reads CASSEGRGARNEQYF. As DNA, the CDR3 is TGTGCCAGCAGTGAAGGTAGAGGGGCTCGGAACGAGCAGTACTTC.

This clonotype came up many times. This sequence joins TRBV12-3 or TRBV12-4 and TRBJ2-5; D possibly corresponds to TRBD1 (6 bases). The V and J ends lost 8 bases and 5 bases respectively, with 15 bases between them. The CDR3 extends over 13 amino acids. The CDR3 nucleotides read TGTGCCAGCCAGAGGGGGTTGTGGGAGACCCAGTACTTC. This encodes CASQRGLWETQYF.

This chain uses TRBV7-9 with TRBJ2-2, with D unclear. Deletions cut 7 bases from V and 7 bases from J, with 10 bases between. Germline V CDR1 and CDR2: SEHNR, FQNEAQ (reference sequence). This CDR3 spans 12 amino acids. The CDR3 loop is CASTELGGELFF. In DNA, the CDR3 is TGTGCCAGCACGGAGTTGGGCGGGGAGCTGTTTTTT.

This clonotype was observed at least ten times. The rearrangement uses TRBV6-1 and TRBJ2-2; TRBD1 aligns across 7 bases. This CDR3 spans 15 amino acids. V was pared by 7 bases and J by 0 bases, with 5 bases of the junction left unmatched. Germline V gives CDR1 MNHNS, CDR2 SASEGT. The CDR3 here is CASTSDRANTGELFF. Here the CDR3 DNA reads TGTGCCAGCACCTCAGACAGGGCGAACACCGGGGAGCTGTTTTTT.

The V and J genes are TRBV6-4 and TRBJ1-5, with a tentative D call TRBD1 (6 bases). Germline CDR1 MRHNA, CDR2 SNTAGT. Trimming removed 6 bases at V and 0 bases at J, with 18 bases between. The CDR3 runs 17 residues. CDR3 residues: CASRVLGGGYSNQPQHF. The CDR3 DNA is TGTGCCAGCAGGGTACTCGGGGGCGGGTATAGCAATCAGCCCCAGCATTTT.

The genes are TRBV12-3 or TRBV12-4 and TRBJ1-2, with a weak D call TRBD1 (6 bases). CDR3 size: 14 residues. With 6 bases removed from V and 3 bases from J, the gap between germline ends came to 14 bases. CDR3 nucleotides: TGTGCCAGCAGCACCCCGGACAGCTACTATGGCTACACCTTC. Its translation is CASSTPDSYYGYTF.

In the case of this clonotype: Relative to the germline gene, one junction end is altered; a read error may explain this. The V call is TRBV20-1, the J call TRBJ2-2, with D perhaps TRBD2 (5 bases). The CDR3 length is 13 residues. Germline loops: CDR1 DFQATT, CDR2 SNEGSKA (reference sequence). CDR3 nucleotide sequence: TGCAGTGCTAGAGATCATCACACCGGGGAGCTGTGTTTT. It specifies CSARDHHTGELCF.

This clonotype showed up just once. The rearrangement joins TRBV28 to TRBJ2-7; 10 nucleotides align to TRBD1. Germline CDR1 reads MDHEN; CDR2 reads SYDVKM. CDR3 length: 15 amino acids. The J segment lost 3 bases and the V segment lost 5 bases, leaving 7 bases of the junction unmatched. The CDR3 nucleotides read TGTGCCAGCAGTCTCCCAAGGGACAGGGGCTACGAGCAGTACTTC. The encoded protein is CASSLPRDRGYEQYF.

This clonotype came up many times. The chain couples TRBV7-2 to TRBJ1-1; no clear D. V lost 0 bases, J lost 4 bases, and 18 bases lay in between. The CDR3 sequence is 17 residues long. Per germline, CDR1 SGHTA and CDR2 FQGNSA. CDR3 in DNA: TGTGCCAGCAGCTTAGCCCCGAAGGGCCGGGCCGGCACTGAAGCTTTCTTT. Protein product: CASSLAPKGRAGTEAFF.

This clonotype was seen at least ten times. The rearrangement uses TRBV12-3 or TRBV12-4 and TRBJ2-5, with 7 bases matching TRBD1. This CDR3 is built from 16 residues. Trimming removed 5 bases from V and 4 bases from J; junction bases left unmatched: 13. The CDR3 DNA sequence: TGTGCCAGCAGTCATCGACAGGGTAGGAATCGAGAGACCCAGTACTTC. It specifies CASSHRQGRNRETQYF.

This clonotype came up many times. This chain uses TRBV14 with TRBJ1-1; TRBD1 matches 7 bases. This CDR3 comprises 15 residues. Germline CDR1 is SGHDN and CDR2 is FVKESK. With V trimmed by 3 bases and J by 0 bases, 4 bases remained unmatched. Here the CDR3 DNA reads TGTGCCAGCAGCCAGGGGGACAGTATGAACACTGAAGCTTTCTTT. Amino acid sequence: CASSQGDSMNTEAFF.

This chain connects TRBV20-1 to TRBJ2-7; D gene uncertain. Germline loops: CDR1 DFQATT, CDR2 SNEGSKA (reference sequence). This CDR3 spans 10 amino acids. The V end was cut by 3 bases, the J end by 6 bases, with 6 bases between. In nucleotides, the CDR3 is TGCAGTGCTAGGGGGATCGAGCAGTACTTC. It encodes CSARGIEQYF.

This clonotype was counted only a few times. The chain employs TRBV27 and TRBJ1-1, with TRBD1 matching over 11 bases. CDR3 length equals 16 residues. In germline, CDR1 is MNHEY, CDR2 SMNVEV (reference sequence). The trim removed 6 bases at V and 7 bases at J, leaving 13 bases unmatched. The CDR3 loop reads CASRNNKGQGGNEAFF. CDR3 bases: TGTGCCAGCAGAAACAATAAGGGACAGGGGGGCAATGAAGCTTTCTTT.

Many counts were recorded for this clonotype. This chain uses TRBV10-1 with TRBJ1-1; D is ambiguous. Germline V lookup: CDR1 WNHNN, CDR2 SYGVQD (reference sequence). The CDR3 runs 12 residues. Trimming took off 3 bases at V and 7 bases at J, with 9 bases between the two ends. DNA of the CDR3: TGCGCCAGCAGTGATAAAGGCAGTGAAGCTTTCTTT. Its protein product is CASSDKGSEAFF.

DNA of the CDR3: TGTGCCAGCAGCTTTCCCGGGACAGGGGACACTGAAGCTTTCTTT. It codes for CASSFPGTGDTEAFF. The chain joins TRBV7-8 to TRBJ1-1; 10 bases align to TRBD1. Germline values: CDR1 SGHVS, CDR2 FQNEAQ. This CDR3 contains 15 residues. With 3 bases clipped from V and 3 bases from J, the junction kept 4 bases outside the gene matches.

This rearrangement joins TRBV4-1 to TRBJ2-7, with D perhaps being TRBD1 or TRBD2 (5 bases each). This CDR3 contains 16 residues. V was pared by 1 base and J by 0 bases, with 13 bases between. Germline lookup yields CDR1 MGHRA and CDR2 YSYEKL. CDR3: CASSQAGTDNSYEQYF. The CDR3 coding sequence is TGCGCCAGCAGCCAAGCCGGGACGGATAACTCCTACGAGCAGTACTTC.

This clonotype has at least ten counts. The chain combines TRBV10-3 with TRBJ1-5; a weak D match, TRBD1 (6 bases). This CDR3 comprises 14 residues. Looked up from germline, CDR1 is ENHRY and CDR2 is SYGVKD. Trimming stripped 5 bases from V and 0 bases from J, with 8 bases between. CDR3 residues: CAISLGGSNQPQHF. CDR3 sequence (DNA): TGTGCCATCAGTTTAGGGGGTAGCAATCAGCCCCAGCATTTT.